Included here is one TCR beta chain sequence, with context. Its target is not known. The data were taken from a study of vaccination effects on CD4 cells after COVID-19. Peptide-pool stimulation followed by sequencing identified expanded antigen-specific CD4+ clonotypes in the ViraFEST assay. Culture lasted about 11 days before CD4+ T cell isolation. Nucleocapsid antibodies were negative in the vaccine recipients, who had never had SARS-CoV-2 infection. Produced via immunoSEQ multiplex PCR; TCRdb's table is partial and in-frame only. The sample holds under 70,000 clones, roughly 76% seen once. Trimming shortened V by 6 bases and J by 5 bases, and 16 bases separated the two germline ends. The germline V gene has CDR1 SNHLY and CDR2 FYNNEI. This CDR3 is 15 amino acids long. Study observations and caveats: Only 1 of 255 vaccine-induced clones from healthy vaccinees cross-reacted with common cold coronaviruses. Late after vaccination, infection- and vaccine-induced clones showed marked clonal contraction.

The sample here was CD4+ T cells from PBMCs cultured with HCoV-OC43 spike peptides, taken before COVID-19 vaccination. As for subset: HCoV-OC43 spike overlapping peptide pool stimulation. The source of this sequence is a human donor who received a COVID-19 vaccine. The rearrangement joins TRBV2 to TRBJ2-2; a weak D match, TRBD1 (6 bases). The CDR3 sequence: CASRNSGVPTGELFF. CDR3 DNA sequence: TGTGCCAGCAGGAACTCAGGGGTCCCAACCGGGGAGCTGTTTTTT.